The clone carrying this T cell receptor (beta chain) was recorded many times. Its antigen remains unknown. The CDR3 regions of TCR beta were amplified from RNA transcripts. First-round RT-PCR targeting the TCR CDR3 was performed with the HTBI primer set. MiXCR was run by TCRdb on the multiplex PCR reads, yielding one entry per CDR3 protein. This table holds fewer than 700,000 distinct CDR3 sequences, roughly a sixth found once. Diagnoses rested on clinical symptoms, serum thyroxine and TRAb, thyroid ultrasound and orbital computed tomography. The data belong to a study of T cells in Graves' hyperthyroidism and ophthalmopathy. Study results and caveats: Researchers found most expanded thyroid clonotypes above 0.001 in blood as well. The model's output predicted ophthalmopathy at a median of about 5.9 months prior to onset.

Germline CDR1 and CDR2: MNHEY and SMNVEV (reference sequence). The V end lost 6 bases, the J end lost 0 bases, and 9 bases lay between the germline ends. This CDR3 spans 14 amino acids. The clonotype originates from a woman under 30 with Graves' ophthalmopathy. V usage is TRBV27 and J usage is TRBJ2-1, with D possibly called TRBD1 or TRBD2 (5 bases each). Sequenced sample: blood. For the CDR3, the DNA is TGTGCCAGCAGGGGGGATTTCTCCTACAATGAGCAGTTCTTC. It codes for CASRGDFSYNEQFF.